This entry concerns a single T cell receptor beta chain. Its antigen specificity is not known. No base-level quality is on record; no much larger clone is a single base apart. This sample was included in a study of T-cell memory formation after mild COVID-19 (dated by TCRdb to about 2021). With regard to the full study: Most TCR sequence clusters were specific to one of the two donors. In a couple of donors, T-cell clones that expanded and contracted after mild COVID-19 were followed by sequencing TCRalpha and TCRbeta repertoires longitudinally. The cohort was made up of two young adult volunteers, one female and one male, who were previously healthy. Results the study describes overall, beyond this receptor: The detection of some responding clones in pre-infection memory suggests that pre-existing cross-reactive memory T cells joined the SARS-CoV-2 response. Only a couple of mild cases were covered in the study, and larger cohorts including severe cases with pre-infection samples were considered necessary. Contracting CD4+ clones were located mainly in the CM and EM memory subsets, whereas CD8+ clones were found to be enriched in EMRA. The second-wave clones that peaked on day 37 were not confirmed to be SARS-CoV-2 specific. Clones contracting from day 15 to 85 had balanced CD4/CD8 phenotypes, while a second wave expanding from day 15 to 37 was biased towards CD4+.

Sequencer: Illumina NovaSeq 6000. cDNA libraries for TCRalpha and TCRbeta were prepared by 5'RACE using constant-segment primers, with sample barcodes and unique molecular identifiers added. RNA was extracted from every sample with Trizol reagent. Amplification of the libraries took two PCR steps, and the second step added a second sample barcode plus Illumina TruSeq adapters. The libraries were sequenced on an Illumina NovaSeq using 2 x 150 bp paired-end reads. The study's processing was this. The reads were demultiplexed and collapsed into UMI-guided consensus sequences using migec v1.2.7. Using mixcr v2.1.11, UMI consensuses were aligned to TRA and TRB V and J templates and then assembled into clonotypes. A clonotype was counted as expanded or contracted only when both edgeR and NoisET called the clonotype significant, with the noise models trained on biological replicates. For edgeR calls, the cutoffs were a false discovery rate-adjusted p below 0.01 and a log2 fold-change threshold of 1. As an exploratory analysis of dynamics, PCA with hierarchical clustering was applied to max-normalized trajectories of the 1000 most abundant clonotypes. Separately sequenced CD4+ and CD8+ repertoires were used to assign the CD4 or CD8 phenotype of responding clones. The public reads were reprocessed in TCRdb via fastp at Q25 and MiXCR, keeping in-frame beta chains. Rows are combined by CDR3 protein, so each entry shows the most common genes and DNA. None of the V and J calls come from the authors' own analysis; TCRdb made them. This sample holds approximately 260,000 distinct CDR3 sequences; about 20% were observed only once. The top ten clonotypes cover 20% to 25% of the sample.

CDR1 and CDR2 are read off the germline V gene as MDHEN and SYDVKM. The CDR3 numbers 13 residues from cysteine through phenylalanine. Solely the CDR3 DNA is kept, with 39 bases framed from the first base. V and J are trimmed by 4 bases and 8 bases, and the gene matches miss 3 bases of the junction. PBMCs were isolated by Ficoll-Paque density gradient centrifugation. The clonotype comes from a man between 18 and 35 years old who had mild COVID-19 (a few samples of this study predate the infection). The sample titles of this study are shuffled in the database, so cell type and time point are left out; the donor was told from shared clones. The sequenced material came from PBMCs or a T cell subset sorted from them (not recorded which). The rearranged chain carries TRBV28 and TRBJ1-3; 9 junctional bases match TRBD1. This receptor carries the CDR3 CASSSGQGYTIYF. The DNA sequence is TGTGCCAGCAGTTCGGGACAGGGATACACCATATATTTT.